This T cell receptor (beta chain) was retrieved from a study of tumor and adjacent non-tumor tissue in lung cancer. About the study: Stage I to III disease affected 9 to 10 men and 5 women aged about 30 to 85. Findings and limits, study-wide: Patients with more diverse tumor TCRs had worse survival. Tumor repertoires had a smaller top 100 clone share than normal lung.

TCRbeta libraries were built with three rounds of nested PCR, modified from ARM-PCR. MiXCR, applied by TCRdb to the multiplex PCR reads, yields one record per CDR3 protein. The table shows tens of thousands of distinct CDR3 sequences, with under 85% occurring only once. About this clonotype itself: The antigen remains undetermined.

RNA was extracted from bulk tissue without any cell sorting. The sequenced sample was lung tumor tissue. The receptor's source is a woman aged 45-65 years with non-small cell lung cancer.

The CDR3 nucleotides read TGTGCCAGCAACCAGGAATGCCGGGACGCCCTGGTAGAGACCCAGTACTTC. Its translation is CASNQECRDALVETQYF. This chain connects TRBV4-2 to TRBJ2-5; perhaps D is TRBD1 or TRBD2 (5 bases each). V was cut by 7 bases and J by 4 bases, with 25 bases left in between. Germline V lookup: CDR1 LGHNA, CDR2 YNFKEQ. This CDR3 is 17 amino acids long.